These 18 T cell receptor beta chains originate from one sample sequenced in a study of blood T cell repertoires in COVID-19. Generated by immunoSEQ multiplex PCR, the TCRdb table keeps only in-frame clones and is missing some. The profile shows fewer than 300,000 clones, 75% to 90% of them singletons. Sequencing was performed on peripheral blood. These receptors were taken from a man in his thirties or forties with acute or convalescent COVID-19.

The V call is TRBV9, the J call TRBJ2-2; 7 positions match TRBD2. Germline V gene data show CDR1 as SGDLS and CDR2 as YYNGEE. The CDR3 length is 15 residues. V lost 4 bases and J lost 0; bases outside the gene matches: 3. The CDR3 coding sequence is TGTGCCAGCAGCACGCGGGGGACGAACACCGGGGAGCTGTTTTTT. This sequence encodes CASSTRGTNTGELFF. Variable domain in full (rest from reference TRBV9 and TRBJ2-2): DSGVTQTPKHLITATGQRVTLRCSPRSGDLSVYWYQQSLDQGLQFLIQYYNGEERAKGNILERFSAQQFPDLHSELNLSSLELGDSALYFCASSTRGTNTGELFFGEGSRLTVL.

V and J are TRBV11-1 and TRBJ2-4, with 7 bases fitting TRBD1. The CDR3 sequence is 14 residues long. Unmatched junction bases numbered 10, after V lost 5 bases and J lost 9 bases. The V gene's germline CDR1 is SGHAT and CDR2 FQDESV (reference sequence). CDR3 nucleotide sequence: TGTGCCAGCAGCGAGTACAGGGGCGTCGGCATTCAGTACTTC. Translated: CASSEYRGVGIQYF. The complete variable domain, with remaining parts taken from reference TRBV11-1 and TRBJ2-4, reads EAEVAQSPRYKITEKSQAVAFWCDPISGHATLYWYRQILGQGPELLVQFQDESVVDDSQLPKDRFSAERLKGVDSTLKIQPAELGDSAMYLCASSEYRGVGIQYFGAGTRLSVL.

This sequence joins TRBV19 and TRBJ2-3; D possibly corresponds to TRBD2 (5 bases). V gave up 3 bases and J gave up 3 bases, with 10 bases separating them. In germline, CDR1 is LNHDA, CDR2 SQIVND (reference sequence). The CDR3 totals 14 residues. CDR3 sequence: CASSMLAGTDTQYF. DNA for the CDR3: TGTGCCAGTAGTATGCTAGCTGGGACAGATACGCAGTATTTT.

Here the CDR3 DNA reads TGTGCCAGCTCACCACTGCACAGGGATACTGAAGCTTTCTTT. As protein: CASSPLHRDTEAFF. The chain couples TRBV18 to TRBJ1-1, with D possibly TRBD1 on 6 matching bases. V was trimmed by 1 base and J by 5 bases, leaving 11 bases between them. The CDR3 is made up of 14 amino acids. CDR1 and CDR2 (germline): KGHSH, LQKENI.

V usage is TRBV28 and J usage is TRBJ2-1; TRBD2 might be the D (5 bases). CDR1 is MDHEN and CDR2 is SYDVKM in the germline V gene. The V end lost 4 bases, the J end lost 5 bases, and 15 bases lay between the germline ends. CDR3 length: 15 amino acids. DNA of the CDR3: TGTGCCAGCAGTTCGCCTAGCCCTAGGGACAATGAGCAGTTCTTC. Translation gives CASSSPSPRDNEQFF.

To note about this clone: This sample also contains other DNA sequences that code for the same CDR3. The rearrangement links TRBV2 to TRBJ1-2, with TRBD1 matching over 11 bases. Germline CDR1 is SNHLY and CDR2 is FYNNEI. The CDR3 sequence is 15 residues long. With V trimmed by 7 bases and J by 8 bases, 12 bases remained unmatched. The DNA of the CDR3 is TGTGCCAGCACCCCGGGACAGGGGGATTTTGGGGGCTACACCTTC. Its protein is CASTPGQGDFGGYTF. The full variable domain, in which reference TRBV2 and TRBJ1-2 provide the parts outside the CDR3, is EPEVTQTPSHQVTQMGQEVILRCVPISNHLYFYWYRQILGQKVEFLVSFYNNEISEKSEIFDDQFSVERPDGSNFTLKIRSTKLEDSAMYFCASTPGQGDFGGYTFGSGTRLTVV.

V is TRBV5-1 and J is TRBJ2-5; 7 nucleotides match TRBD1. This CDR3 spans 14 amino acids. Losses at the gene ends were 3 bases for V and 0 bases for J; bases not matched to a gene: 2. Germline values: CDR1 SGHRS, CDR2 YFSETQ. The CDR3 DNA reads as TGCGCCAGCAGCTCGGGACAGTACCAAGAGACCCAGTACTTC. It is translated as CASSSGQYQETQYF.

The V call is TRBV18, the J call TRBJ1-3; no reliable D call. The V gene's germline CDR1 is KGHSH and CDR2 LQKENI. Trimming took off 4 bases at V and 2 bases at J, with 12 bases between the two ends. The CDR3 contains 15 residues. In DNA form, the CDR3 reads TGTGCCAGCTCACTCGATTCTTACACTGGAAACACCATATATTTT. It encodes CASSLDSYTGNTIYF.

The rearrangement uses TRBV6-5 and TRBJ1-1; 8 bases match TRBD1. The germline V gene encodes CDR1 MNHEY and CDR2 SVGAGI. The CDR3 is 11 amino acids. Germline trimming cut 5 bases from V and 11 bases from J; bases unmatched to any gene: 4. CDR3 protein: CASSTTGVAFF. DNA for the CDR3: TGTGCCAGCAGTACGACAGGGGTGGCTTTCTTT.

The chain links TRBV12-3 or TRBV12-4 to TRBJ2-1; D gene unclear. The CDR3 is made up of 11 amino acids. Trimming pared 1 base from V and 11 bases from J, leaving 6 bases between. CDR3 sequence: CASSLGYKQFF. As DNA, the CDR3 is TGTGCCAGCAGTTTAGGTTATAAGCAGTTCTTC.

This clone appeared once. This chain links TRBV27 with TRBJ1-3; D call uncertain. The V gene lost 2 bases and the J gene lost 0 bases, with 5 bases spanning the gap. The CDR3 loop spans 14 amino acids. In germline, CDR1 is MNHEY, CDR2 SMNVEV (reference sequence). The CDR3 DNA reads TGTGCCAGCAGTTTAGCCGGCTCTGGAAACACCATATATTTT. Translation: CASSLAGSGNTIYF.

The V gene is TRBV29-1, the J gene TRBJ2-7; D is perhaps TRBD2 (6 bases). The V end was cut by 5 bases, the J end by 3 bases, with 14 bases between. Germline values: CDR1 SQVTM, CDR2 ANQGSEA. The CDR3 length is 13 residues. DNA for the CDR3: TGCAGCGTTCGGACGGTCGGGGGCTACGAGCAGTACTTC. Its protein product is CSVRTVGGYEQYF.

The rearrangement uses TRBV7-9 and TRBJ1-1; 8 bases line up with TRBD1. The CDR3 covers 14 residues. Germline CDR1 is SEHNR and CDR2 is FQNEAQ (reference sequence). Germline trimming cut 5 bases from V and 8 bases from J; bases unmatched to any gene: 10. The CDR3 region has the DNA TGTGCCAGCAGCAATACGCAGGGGGCTTTGGAAGCTTTCTTT. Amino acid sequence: CASSNTQGALEAFF.

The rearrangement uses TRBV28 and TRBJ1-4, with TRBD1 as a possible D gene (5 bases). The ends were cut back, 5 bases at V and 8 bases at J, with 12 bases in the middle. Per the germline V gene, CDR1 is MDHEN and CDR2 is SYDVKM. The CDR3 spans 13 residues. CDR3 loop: CASSPGGEEKLFF. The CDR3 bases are TGTGCCAGCAGTCCCGGGGGGGAAGAAAAACTGTTTTTT.

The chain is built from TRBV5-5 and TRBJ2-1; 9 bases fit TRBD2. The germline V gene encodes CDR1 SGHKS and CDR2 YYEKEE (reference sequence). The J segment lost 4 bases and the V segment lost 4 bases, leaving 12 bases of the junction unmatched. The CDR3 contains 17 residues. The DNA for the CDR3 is TGTGCCAGCAGCCGGGAGTGGGCGGGAGGGCTATACAATGAGCAGTTCTTC. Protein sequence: CASSREWAGGLYNEQFF.

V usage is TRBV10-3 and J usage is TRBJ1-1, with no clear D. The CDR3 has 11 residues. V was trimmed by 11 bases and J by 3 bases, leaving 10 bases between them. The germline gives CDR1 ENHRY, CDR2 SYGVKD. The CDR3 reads CAAVEDTEAFF. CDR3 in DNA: TGTGCCGCCGTTGAGGACACTGAAGCTTTCTTT.

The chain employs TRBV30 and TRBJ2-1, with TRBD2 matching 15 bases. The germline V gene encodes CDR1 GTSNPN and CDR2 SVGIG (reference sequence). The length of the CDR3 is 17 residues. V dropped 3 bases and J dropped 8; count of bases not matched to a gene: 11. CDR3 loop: CAWSLAGLAGGNYEQFF. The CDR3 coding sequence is TGTGCCTGGAGCTTAGCTGGACTAGCGGGAGGGAACTATGAGCAGTTCTTC.

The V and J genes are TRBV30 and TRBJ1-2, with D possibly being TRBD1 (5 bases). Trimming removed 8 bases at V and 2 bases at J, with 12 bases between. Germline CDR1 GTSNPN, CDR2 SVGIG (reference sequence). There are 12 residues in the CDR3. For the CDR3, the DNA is TGTGCCCGCGCCGGGGGGAACTATGGCTACACCTTC. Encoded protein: CARAGGNYGYTF.